Below, 29 T cell receptor beta chains from the same sample are listed, as sequenced in a study of T-cell reconstitution after alpha-beta-depleted transplantation in children. Preparation of the TCRbeta library involved a method that used unique molecular identifiers. TCRdb ran MiXCR on the PCR reads and lists one entry per CDR3 protein. The sample includes around 600,000 distinct CDR3 sequences, 10% to 13% of them seen just once. The source was PBMCs from the stem cell graft donor, collected from the stem cell graft. All receptors come from a human donor who donated a stem cell graft to a child with acute myeloid leukemia.

The chain employs TRBV20-1 and TRBJ2-7, with TRBD2 as a possible D gene (6 bases). With 2 bases removed from V and 6 bases from J, the gap between germline ends came to 17 bases. CDR1 is DFQATT and CDR2 is SNEGSKA in the germline V gene (reference sequence). This CDR3 is built from 14 residues. The CDR3 sequence: CSARTPKAGREQYF. For the CDR3, the DNA is TGCAGTGCTAGAACCCCAAAAGCGGGTCGCGAGCAGTACTTC.

This clonotype has ten or more counts. The rearrangement uses TRBV6-1 and TRBJ2-3; D may be TRBD1 or TRBD2 (5 bases each). Trimming stripped 1 base from V and 5 bases from J, with 13 bases between. The CDR3 runs to 15 residues. Germline V gene lookup returns CDR1 MNHNS and CDR2 SASEGT. The CDR3: CASSEGGVRGDTQYF. CDR3 coding DNA: TGTGCCAGCAGTGAAGGAGGCGTGAGGGGAGATACGCAGTATTTT.

The V gene is TRBV12-3 or TRBV12-4, the J gene TRBJ2-5; D is perhaps TRBD1 or TRBD2 (6 bases each). Trimming pared 6 bases from V and 2 bases from J, leaving 13 bases between. The CDR3 is 14 residues long. Here the CDR3 DNA reads TGTGCCAGCAGCTGGGGGGCGGGTCAAGAGACCCAGTACTTC. This codes for CASSWGAGQETQYF.

The rearrangement links TRBV15 to TRBJ2-1; D remains unclear. Germline CDR1 LNHNV, CDR2 YYDKDF (reference sequence). Trimming pared 1 base from V and 8 bases from J, leaving 12 bases between. The CDR3 has 14 residues. Here the CDR3 DNA reads TGTGCCACCAGCAGAGGGGATAGTATAGATGAGCAGTTCTTC. Protein product: CATSRGDSIDEQFF.

Many counts were recorded for this clonotype. The rearrangement joins TRBV5-1 to TRBJ2-3; 14 bases are shared with TRBD2. CDR1 and CDR2 (germline): SGHRS, YFSETQ. The CDR3 covers 15 residues. Trimming cost V 4 bases and J 11 bases; bases outside gene matches: 9. In DNA form, the CDR3 reads TGCGCCAGCAGCGACGGACTAGCGGGAGGCGTTGGGCAGTATTTT. Its protein is CASSDGLAGGVGQYF.

This clonotype was counted at least ten times. The chain carries TRBV20-1 and TRBJ2-3, with 10 positions matching TRBD2. CDR1 and CDR2 from the germline V gene are DFQATT and SNEGSKA (reference sequence). V shed 6 bases and J 4 bases; nucleotides not matched to a gene: 7. The CDR3 is 14 residues long. CDR3 nucleotides: TGCAGTGCACCGGGACTAGCGAATGCAGATACGCAGTATTTT. Residues: CSAPGLANADTQYF.

The chain links TRBV11-2 to TRBJ2-1; no reliable D call. The ends were cut back, 5 bases at V and 2 bases at J, with 19 bases in the middle. This CDR3 is 17 amino acids long. Germline CDR1 is SGHAT and CDR2 is FQNNGV. CDR3 region: CASSPRKGVATYNEQFF. The DNA for the CDR3 is TGTGCCAGCAGCCCCCGCAAGGGCGTCGCCACCTACAATGAGCAGTTCTTC.

The table lists this clonotype with a few counts. V gene TRBV6-2 or TRBV6-3 combines with J gene TRBJ2-7; D is undetermined. The CDR3 sequence is 11 residues long. CDR1 and CDR2 (germline): MNHEY, SVGEGT. V was cut by 8 bases and J by 5 bases, with 10 bases left in between. This chain's CDR3 is CASALGNEQYF. CDR3 in DNA: TGTGCCAGCGCTCTAGGGAACGAGCAGTACTTC.

This clonotype was found many times. The chain employs TRBV7-9 and TRBJ1-1; no definite D call. V was cut by 5 bases and J by 0 bases, with 7 bases left in between. The germline gives CDR1 SEHNR, CDR2 FQNEAQ (reference sequence). The CDR3 is 13 amino acids. The CDR3 DNA follows: TGTGCCAGCAGCGCTGAGATGAACACTGAAGCTTTCTTT. As protein: CASSAEMNTEAFF.

This clonotype was detected many times. The chain combines TRBV11-1 with TRBJ2-3; 10 bases align to TRBD2. V lost 2 bases, J lost 6 bases, and 8 bases stayed unmatched. Germline assignment: CDR1 SGHAT and CDR2 FQDESV (reference sequence). The CDR3 loop spans 16 amino acids. CDR3 in DNA: TGTGCCAGCAGCTTAATCCCTAGCGGGGGTGTGGATACGCAGTATTTT. Residues: CASSLIPSGGVDTQYF.

This clonotype has at least ten counts. The chain carries TRBV3-1 and TRBJ2-5, with D perhaps being TRBD1 or TRBD2 (5 bases each). V was shortened by 0 bases and J by 3 bases, with 11 bases between the two germline ends. From germline, CDR1 is LGHDT and CDR2 YNNKEL (reference sequence). This CDR3 comprises 15 residues. The CDR3: CASSQDWGSEETQYF. CDR3 coding DNA: TGTGCCAGCAGCCAAGATTGGGGGAGCGAAGAGACCCAGTACTTC.

The chain is built from TRBV3-1 and TRBJ1-5; tentative D call: TRBD1 (5 bases). This CDR3 has 13 residues. The V end was cut by 8 bases, the J end by 4 bases, with 12 bases between. The germline gives CDR1 LGHDT, CDR2 YNNKEL (reference sequence). CDR3 sequence (DNA): TGTGCCAGCGGAGGGGACCTTAATCAGCCCCAGCATTTT. Translating it yields CASGGDLNQPQHF. Drawing the rest from reference TRBV3-1 and TRBJ1-5, the complete variable domain is DTAVSQTPKYLVTQMGNDKSIKCEQNLGHDTMYWYKQDSKKFLKIMFSYNNKELIINETVPNRFSPKSPDKAHLNLHINSLELGDSAVYFCASGGDLNQPQHFGDGTRLSIL.

This clonotype came up many times. This chain connects TRBV29-1 to TRBJ2-2; unclear D gene. The CDR3 contains 12 residues. CDR1 is SQVTM, CDR2 ANQGSEA, per germline. The ends were cut back, 4 bases at V and 6 bases at J, with 9 bases in the middle. The CDR3 protein is CSVGQHAGELFF. In nucleotides, the CDR3 is TGCAGCGTTGGGCAGCACGCCGGGGAGCTGTTTTTT.

The CDR3 region is CSARGLAGDYEQYF. CDR3 coding DNA: TGCAGTGCTAGAGGTCTAGCGGGAGACTACGAGCAGTACTTC. The rearrangement joins TRBV20-1 to TRBJ2-7; TRBD2 matches 10 bases. Germline trimming cut 1 base from V and 3 bases from J; bases unmatched to any gene: 3. This CDR3 contains 14 residues. Germline CDR1 is DFQATT and CDR2 is SNEGSKA (reference sequence).

This clonotype has at least ten counts. CDR3 in DNA: TGCAGTGCTACCCTCCCGGCGGGAGGGTCCTACGAGCAGTACTTC. Encoded protein: CSATLPAGGSYEQYF. The J gene is TRBJ2-7, the V gene TRBV20-1, with TRBD2 matching over 9 bases. With 4 bases clipped from V and 1 base from J, the junction kept 8 bases outside the gene matches. From germline, CDR1 is DFQATT and CDR2 SNEGSKA (reference sequence). This CDR3 contains 15 residues.

The V gene is TRBV5-4, the J gene TRBJ1-2, with D possibly TRBD1 on 6 matching bases. Trimming stripped 1 base from V and 0 bases from J, with 13 bases between. The CDR3 sequence is 16 residues long. Germline CDR1 is SGHNT and CDR2 is YYREEE (reference sequence). CDR3 sequence reads: CASSLRQGIANYGYTF. The DNA of the CDR3 is TGTGCCAGCAGCTTGCGGCAGGGGATAGCTAACTATGGCTACACCTTC.

This clonotype was counted only a few times. V gene TRBV30 combines with J gene TRBJ2-1; 7 bases align to TRBD2. V gave up 0 bases and J gave up 4 bases; unmatched junction bases: 12. The CDR3 totals 17 residues. The germline CDR1 and CDR2 sequences are GTSNPN and SVGIG (reference sequence). The CDR3 DNA follows: TGTGCCTGGAGTGTACGAATGGGTCTAGCGGTTTACAATGAGCAGTTCTTC. Translated: CAWSVRMGLAVYNEQFF.

This clonotype came up a few times. V gene TRBV4-2 combines with J gene TRBJ2-1; no clear D gene. Per germline, CDR1 LGHNA and CDR2 YNFKEQ. V was pared by 4 bases and J by 6 bases, with 10 bases between. The CDR3 extends over 13 amino acids. The CDR3 loop reads CASSPPAPNEQFF. The CDR3 DNA follows: TGTGCCAGCAGCCCCCCTGCTCCCAATGAGCAGTTCTTC.

The table lists this clonotype with many counts. The chain has TRBV29-1 and TRBJ2-3; TRBD2 might be the D (6 bases). CDR1 and CDR2 from the germline V gene are SQVTM and ANQGSEA. V shed 7 bases and J shed 6 bases, with 11 bases lying between them. The CDR3 extends over 11 amino acids. The CDR3 reads CSAFAGDTQYF. CDR3 bases: TGCAGCGCTTTTGCGGGGGATACGCAGTATTTT.

The genes are TRBV7-2 and TRBJ2-6; D gene uncertain. Trimming pared 4 bases from V and 0 bases from J, leaving 10 bases between. This CDR3 has 16 residues. Germline V CDR1 and CDR2: SGHTA, FQGNSA. In DNA, the CDR3 is TGTGCCAGCAGCTCCCAACCTGGCTCTGGGGCCAACGTCCTGACTTTC. Protein sequence: CASSSQPGSGANVLTF.

Only a few counts were recorded for this clonotype. The chain couples TRBV11-2 to TRBJ2-1; 11 bases agree with TRBD2. CDR1 and CDR2 (germline): SGHAT, FQNNGV. V dropped 3 bases and J dropped 6; count of bases not matched to a gene: 7. CDR3 length: 16 residues. CDR3 protein: CASSFDSGRAGNEQFF. The CDR3 coding sequence is TGTGCCAGCAGCTTCGATAGCGGGAGGGCCGGCAATGAGCAGTTCTTC. Combining the CDR3 with reference TRBV11-2 and TRBJ2-1 gives the whole variable domain EAGVAQSPRYKIIEKRQSVAFWCNPISGHATLYWYQQILGQGPKLLIQFQNNGVVDDSQLPKDRFSAERLKGVDSTLKIQPAKLEDSAVYLCASSFDSGRAGNEQFFGPGTRLTVL.

The table lists this clonotype with many counts. V and J are TRBV7-9 and TRBJ2-1; D is perhaps TRBD1 or TRBD2 (5 bases each). The CDR3 spans 15 residues. Per germline, CDR1 SEHNR and CDR2 FQNEAQ (reference sequence). V was trimmed by 5 bases and J by 7 bases, leaving 18 bases between them. The CDR3 nucleotides read TGTGCCAGCAGCCCACTATCCGGGGCTGGGAATGAGCAGTTCTTC. Its translation is CASSPLSGAGNEQFF.

Only a few counts were recorded for this clonotype. The chain recombines TRBV20-1 with TRBJ1-1; unclear D gene. V lost 5 bases and J 1 base, leaving 8 bases between the germline ends. The CDR3 has 12 amino acids. Germline CDR1 reads DFQATT; CDR2 reads SNEGSKA (reference sequence). The CDR3 nucleotides read TGCAGTGCTGGAGGGTGGAACACTGAAGCTTTCTTT. Translated, it gives CSAGGWNTEAFF.

The chain is built from TRBV12-3 or TRBV12-4 and TRBJ1-6; 7 bases agree with TRBD1. With V trimmed by 5 bases and J by 10 bases, 5 bases remained unmatched. CDR3 length equals 13 residues. This CDR3 is CASSVTGRSPLHF. The CDR3 region has the DNA TGTGCCAGCAGTGTGACAGGGAGGTCACCCCTCCACTTT.

This clonotype appeared many times. The chain combines TRBV29-1 with TRBJ2-1; TRBD2 is a possible D gene (6 bases). CDR1 is SQVTM, CDR2 ANQGSEA, per germline. This CDR3 comprises 12 residues. Trimming stripped 7 bases from V and 6 bases from J, with 13 bases between. CDR3: CSAELGGNEQFF. The CDR3 DNA is TGCAGCGCCGAGCTGGGGGGCAATGAGCAGTTCTTC.

A few counts support this clonotype. The gene calls are TRBV19 and TRBJ2-1; no definite D call. This CDR3 is built from 16 residues. Deletions cut 4 bases from V and 8 bases from J, with 21 bases between. Germline CDR1 and CDR2: LNHDA and SQIVND (reference sequence). CDR3 sequence: CASSKRIGFTSDEQFF. The CDR3 nucleotides read TGTGCCAGTAGTAAGAGGATAGGTTTCACGAGCGATGAGCAGTTCTTC.

This clonotype has ten or more counts. The V and J genes are TRBV5-1 and TRBJ1-1; D remains ambiguous. Germline V lookup: CDR1 SGHRS, CDR2 YFSETQ. The CDR3 has 14 residues. The germline V and J ends were trimmed by 0 bases and 1 base, with 7 bases remaining between them. As DNA, the CDR3 is TGCGCCAGCAGCTTGGACAGAACGAACACTGAAGCTTTCTTT. Its translation: CASSLDRTNTEAFF.

The chain carries TRBV20-1 and TRBJ1-2; 8 bases are a match to TRBD1. The length of the CDR3 is 14 residues. The V gene's germline CDR1 is DFQATT and CDR2 SNEGSKA (reference sequence). Trimming cost V 0 bases and J 4 bases; bases outside gene matches: 4. This CDR3 is CSARDAGTGYGYTF. The CDR3 nucleotides are TGCAGTGCTAGAGATGCCGGGACAGGCTATGGCTACACCTTC.

In the case of this clonotype: Being one base from a much bigger clone, this may be a read error. The V gene is TRBV6-1, the J gene TRBJ2-1, with D perhaps TRBD1 or TRBD2 (5 bases each). The V end lost 5 bases, the J end lost 6 bases, and 11 bases lay between the germline ends. CDR3 length: 13 residues. The germline gives CDR1 MNHNS, CDR2 SASEGT. CDR3 loop: CASSRRGTNEQFF. As DNA, the CDR3 is TGTGCCAGCAGTAGGCGTGGGACCAATGAGCAGTTCTTC.